A selection of T cell receptor beta chains follows, all from one sample in a study of T cells in localized non-small cell lung cancer. Here immunoSEQ multiplex PCR was the method, and the copy in TCRdb shows in-frame clones only, minus some. The sample holds approximately 19,000 clones, approximately 80% seen once. The sample consisted of peripheral blood, taken before any cancer treatment. These receptors came from a man aged 40 to 70 with stage I lung adenocarcinoma. CDR3s include the opening cysteine and the closing phenylalanine or tryptophan. The D gene is left open where the match is weak. Clone size is stated in some rows and not others, as once, few, many or a class when expanded.

J: TRBJ2-7; size: -; D: -; V: TRBV20-1; length: 10; CDR3: CSARSDEQYF; DNA: TGCAGTGCTAGAAGTGACGAGCAGTACTTC
J: TRBJ2-2; size: -; D: -; V: TRBV5-1; length: 15; CDR3: CASSLEAGPTGELFF; DNA: TGCGCCAGCAGCTTGGAGGCCGGCCCCACCGGGGAGCTGTTTTTT
J: TRBJ2-3; size: once; D: -; V: TRBV25-1; length: 16; CDR3: CASSDLLGRGTDTQYF; DNA: TGTGCCAGCAGTGACCTACTGGGACGGGGCACAGATACGCAGTATTTT
J: TRBJ1-2; size: -; D: -; V: TRBV5-4; length: 14; CDR3: CASSLKGKGNGYTF; DNA: TGTGCCAGCAGCTTGAAGGGGAAGGGGAATGGCTACACCTTC
J: TRBJ1-1; size: once; D: -; V: TRBV6-4; length: 16; CDR3: CASSVPEDAGLSEAFF; DNA: TGTGCCAGCAGTGTCCCTGAGGACGCTGGTCTTTCTGAAGCTTTCTTT
J: TRBJ2-1; size: -; D: -; V: TRBV28; length: 14; CDR3: CASNSSPSYNEQFF; DNA: TGTGCCAGCAACTCCTCCCCATCCTACAATGAGCAGTTCTTC
J: TRBJ1-3; size: -; D: -; V: TRBV4-2; length: 15; CDR3: CASSQDKGPGNTIYF; DNA: TGTGCCAGCAGCCAAGATAAGGGGCCTGGAAACACCATATATTTT
J: TRBJ2-5; size: -; D: -; V: TRBV5-5; length: 13; CDR3: CASSRRYQETQYF; DNA: TGTGCCAGCAGCCGCCGTTACCAAGAGACCCAGTACTTC
J: TRBJ2-2; size: -; D: TRBD1; V: TRBV5-4; length: 17; CDR3: CASSRGQGILNPGELFF; DNA: TGTGCCAGCAGCCGCGGACAGGGTATTTTGAATCCCGGGGAGCTGTTTTTT
J: TRBJ2-2; size: -; D: -; V: TRBV27; length: 12; CDR3: CASSLFGGELFF; DNA: TGTGCCAGCAGTTTATTTGGCGGGGAGCTGTTTTTT
J: TRBJ2-7; size: -; D: -; V: TRBV7-2; length: 11; CDR3: CASRTAYEQYF; DNA: TGTGCCAGCCGGACAGCCTACGAGCAGTACTTC
J: TRBJ2-3; size: -; D: -; V: TRBV19; length: 13; CDR3: CASSIRRADTQYF; DNA: TGTGCCAGTAGTATAAGGCGAGCCGATACGCAGTATTTT
J: TRBJ2-3; size: -; D: -; V: TRBV5-8; length: 16; CDR3: CASSAGLTQITDTQYF; DNA: TGTGCCAGCAGCGCCGGACTAACTCAGATCACAGATACGCAGTATTTT
J: TRBJ2-7; size: -; D: -; V: TRBV28; length: 13; CDR3: CASSRDNSYEQYF; DNA: TGTGCCAGCAGTCGGGACAACTCCTACGAGCAGTACTTC
J: TRBJ2-7; size: once; D: -; V: TRBV30; length: 13; CDR3: CAWNSRAPYEQYF; DNA: TGTGCCTGGAACAGCAGGGCCCCCTACGAGCAGTACTTC
J: TRBJ1-2; size: -; D: -; V: TRBV28; length: 12; CDR3: CASSFQGSGYTF; DNA: TGTGCCAGCAGTTTTCAGGGGAGTGGCTACACCTTC
J: TRBJ2-7; size: -; D: TRBD1; V: TRBV11-1; length: 15; CDR3: CASSSTKDRGYEQYF; DNA: TGTGCCAGCAGCTCGACTAAGGACAGGGGGTACGAGCAGTACTTC
J: TRBJ2-2; size: few; D: TRBD2; V: TRBV4-2; length: 15; CDR3: CASMTSGNAGGELFF; DNA: TGTGCCAGCATGACTAGCGGGAATGCAGGCGGGGAGCTGTTTTTT
J: TRBJ2-7; size: -; D: -; V: TRBV13; length: 13; CDR3: CASSAPYSYEQYF; DNA: TGTGCCAGCAGCGCCCCGTACTCCTACGAGCAGTACTTC